A single sample gave rise to the 30 T cell receptor beta chains below, sequenced in a study of immune evolution from preneoplasia to lung adenocarcinoma. Method: immunoSEQ multiplex PCR; TCRdb's copy keeps in-frame clones and lacks some. The sample includes roughly 35,000 clones, roughly 71% of them seen just once. Sequenced sample: FFPE invasive lung adenocarcinoma tissue. The receptors were gathered from a person between 55 and 69 years old with lung adenocarcinoma.

This clone was seen once. The gene calls are TRBV6-6 and TRBJ2-1; 8 bases are shared with TRBD1. CDR1 MNHNY and CDR2 SVGAGI come from the germline V gene (reference sequence). V lost 5 bases to trimming and J lost 5 bases; unmatched junction nucleotides: 11. This CDR3 region has 16 residues. Here the CDR3 DNA reads TGTGCCAGCAGTAGGGGGCTTACAGGGGGTAACAATGAGCAGTTCTTC. This codes for CASSRGLTGGNNEQFF.

The genes are TRBV2 and TRBJ2-5; D call uncertain. The CDR3 is 13 amino acids. Germline V gives CDR1 SNHLY, CDR2 FYNNEI. V lost 4 bases, J lost 2 bases, and 8 bases lay in between. The CDR3 coding sequence is TGTGCCAGCAGTGCCGACCGTCAAGAGACCCAGTACTTC. Translating gives CASSADRQETQYF.

The J gene is TRBJ2-6, the V gene TRBV6-5, with D perhaps matching TRBD2 (6 bases). The CDR3 sequence is 15 residues long. The V gene's germline CDR1 is MNHEY and CDR2 SVGAGI. Deletions cut 5 bases from V and 3 bases from J, with 11 bases between. The CDR3 protein is CASSLGRSGANVLTF. CDR3 in DNA: TGTGCCAGCAGTCTCGGGAGAAGTGGGGCCAACGTCCTGACTTTC.

The V and J genes are TRBV6-5 and TRBJ1-5, with a tentative D call TRBD1 (6 bases). V was trimmed by 8 bases and J by 7 bases, leaving 21 bases between them. This CDR3 spans 15 amino acids. Germline lookup yields CDR1 MNHEY and CDR2 SVGAGI. CDR3 DNA: TGTGCCAGCCAACCGACCGACAGGCCTCTCCAGCCCCAGCATTTT. Residues: CASQPTDRPLQPQHF.

The J gene is TRBJ2-5, the V gene TRBV28, with 10 bases matching TRBD2. The DNA end favors TRBJ2-7, so the J call may be wrong. CDR3 length equals 14 residues. The germline CDR1 and CDR2 sequences are MDHEN and SYDVKM. The chain's CDR3 is CASRTGTSVYEQYF. The CDR3 DNA is TGTGCCAGCAGAACCGGGACTAGCGTCTACGAGCAGTACTTC.

The table lists this clone with a count of one. The V and J genes are TRBV7-3 and TRBJ2-1; D remains unclear. The CDR3 runs to 15 residues. Between the trimmed V and J ends, which lost 2 bases and 6 bases, there was a span of 14 bases. In germline, CDR1 is SGHTA, CDR2 FQGTGA. The chain's CDR3 is CASSLSGRNRNEQFF. In DNA form, the CDR3 reads TGTGCCAGCAGCTTATCCGGTCGCAATCGCAATGAGCAGTTCTTC.

This sequence joins TRBV6-5 and TRBJ2-7, with 8 bases aligning to TRBD2. With V trimmed by 5 bases and J by 4 bases, 7 bases remained unmatched. This CDR3 is built from 14 residues. CDR1 is MNHEY, CDR2 SVGAGI, per germline. This CDR3 reads CASSTPGLGYEQYF. CDR3 nucleotides: TGTGCCAGCAGTACTCCGGGACTAGGGTACGAGCAGTACTTC.

The chain couples TRBV11-3 to TRBJ2-3; D not certain. V gave up 5 bases and J gave up 2 bases, with 14 bases separating them. CDR1 SGHNT and CDR2 YENEEA come from the germline V gene. The CDR3 runs 15 residues. The CDR3 spells CASSPGARTTDTQYF. As DNA, the CDR3 is TGTGCCAGCAGCCCCGGAGCAAGAACCACAGATACGCAGTATTTT.

This clone appeared once. This chain links TRBV5-4 with TRBJ1-1; D not resolved. Trimming pared 1 base from V and 0 bases from J, leaving 10 bases between. This CDR3 is 15 amino acids long. The germline CDR1 and CDR2 sequences are SGHNT and YYREEE (reference sequence). The DNA of the CDR3 is TGTGCCAGCAGCTTGCAACAGACCATGAACACTGAAGCTTTCTTT. The encoded protein is CASSLQQTMNTEAFF.

This clone was counted only a few times. The V call is TRBV7-2, the J call TRBJ2-4, with TRBD1 identical over 7 bases. Germline-derived CDR1 and CDR2 are SGHTA and FQGNSA. The CDR3 sequence is 16 residues long. The V gene end was trimmed by 1 base and the J gene end by 2 bases; junction bases not matched to a gene: 5. CDR3: CASSLEQGSTKNIQYF. The CDR3 nucleotides read TGTGCCAGCAGCTTAGAACAGGGGTCGACCAAAAACATTCAGTACTTC. The full variable domain, in which reference TRBV7-2 and TRBJ2-4 provide the parts outside the CDR3, is GAGVSQSPSNKVTEKGKDVELRCDPISGHTALYWYRQSLGQGLEFLIYFQGNSAPDKSGLPSDRFSAERTGGSVSTLTIQRTQQEDSAVYLCASSLEQGSTKNIQYFGAGTRLSVL.

The rearrangement uses TRBV27 and TRBJ2-3; no definite D call. Germline lookup yields CDR1 MNHEY and CDR2 SMNVEV (reference sequence). V was pared by 6 bases and J by 6 bases, with 13 bases between. The CDR3 spans 13 residues. CDR3: CASSSGVPDTQYF. CDR3 bases: TGTGCCAGCAGCTCCGGAGTCCCGGATACGCAGTATTTT.

This sequence joins TRBV20-1 and TRBJ2-1; D ambiguous. CDR1 and CDR2 from the germline V gene are DFQATT and SNEGSKA (reference sequence). This CDR3 is built from 11 residues. Trimming took off 5 bases at V and 7 bases at J, with 9 bases between the two ends. CDR3 sequence: CSALERNEQFF. CDR3 coding DNA: TGCAGTGCTTTAGAGAGGAATGAGCAGTTCTTC.

As regards this clone: One junction end does not reproduce the germline sequence, and a read error may be involved. Other DNA sequences in this specimen translate into the identical CDR3. V gene TRBV2 combines with J gene TRBJ2-7, with D possibly matching TRBD2 (5 bases). The CDR3 has 15 residues. In germline, CDR1 is SNHLY, CDR2 FYNNEI. In DNA, the CDR3 is TGTGCCAGCAGGACAAGTTTGGCGGACTCCTACGAGCAGTACTTT. Translated: CASRTSLADSYEQYF.

This chain connects TRBV29-1 to TRBJ1-2; no firm D call. The V gene lost 7 bases and the J gene lost 5 bases, with 8 bases spanning the gap. Germline V gene sequence: CDR1 SQVTM, CDR2 ANQGSEA. The CDR3 loop spans 10 amino acids. Written as DNA, the CDR3 is TGCAGCGCCGGTGAATATGGCTACACCTTC. Protein: CSAGEYGYTF.

V and J are TRBV27 and TRBJ2-7, with D perhaps TRBD1 or TRBD2 (5 bases each). V shed 10 bases and J shed 6 bases, with 16 bases lying between them. Germline values: CDR1 MNHEY, CDR2 SMNVEV (reference sequence). The CDR3 consists of 12 residues. CDR3 loop: CATAGAMSEQYF. The CDR3 DNA reads as TGTGCCACCGCCGGGGCGATGAGCGAGCAGTACTTC.

J is TRBJ2-7 and V is TRBV5-1; a weak D match, TRBD1 (9 bases). The CDR3 sequence is 14 residues long. Trimming stripped 5 bases from V and 7 bases from J, with 19 bases between. The germline V gene has CDR1 SGHRS and CDR2 YFSETQ. CDR3 sequence (DNA): TGCGCCAGCAGGGCCGGGACAGGGACTAGGGAGCAGTACTTC. Protein: CASRAGTGTREQYF.

The V gene is TRBV9, the J gene TRBJ2-1; D uncertain. The V end lost 0 bases, the J end lost 9 bases, and 4 bases lay between the germline ends. Looked up from germline, CDR1 is SGDLS and CDR2 is YYNGEE. This CDR3 is 11 amino acids long. The CDR3, as DNA: TGTGCCAGCAGCGTAGGGGTTGAGCAGTTCTTC. It codes for CASSVGVEQFF. The full variable domain, in which reference TRBV9 and TRBJ2-1 provide the parts outside the CDR3, is DSGVTQTPKHLITATGQRVTLRCSPRSGDLSVYWYQQSLDQGLQFLIQYYNGEERAKGNILERFSAQQFPDLHSELNLSSLELGDSALYFCASSVGVEQFFGPGTRLTVL.

This clone is medium-sized (0.01 to 0.1%) within its sample. The chain links TRBV18 to TRBJ2-5; tentatively, D is TRBD1 (6 bases). V gave up 5 bases and J gave up 4 bases, with 14 bases separating them. The CDR3 has 14 residues. The germline CDR1 and CDR2 sequences are KGHSH and LQKENI. The CDR3 sequence: CASSSTGGLETQYF. CDR3 sequence (DNA): TGTGCCAGCTCATCGACAGGAGGTCTAGAGACCCAGTACTTC.

This clone is termed medium-sized (0.01 to 0.1%). The chain recombines TRBV7-9 with TRBJ2-7; D gene uncertain. CDR1 is SEHNR, CDR2 FQNEAQ, per germline (reference sequence). CDR3 length equals 13 residues. Trimming took off 1 base at V and 7 bases at J, with 11 bases between the two ends. The CDR3, as DNA: TGTGCCAGCAGCTTAGTATCCAGTCTGGAGCAGTACTTC. Protein product: CASSLVSSLEQYF.

This sequence joins TRBV30 and TRBJ1-5, with D possibly matching TRBD1 (5 bases). The CDR3 totals 15 residues. The germline V gene encodes CDR1 GTSNPN and CDR2 SVGIG (reference sequence). The V gene lost 5 bases and the J gene lost 0 bases, with 14 bases spanning the gap. This CDR3 is CAWGAGGTSNQPQHF. The CDR3 DNA sequence: TGTGCCTGGGGAGCAGGAGGGACTAGCAATCAGCCCCAGCATTTT. Full variable domain (outside the CDR3, taken from reference TRBV30 and TRBJ1-5): SQTIHQWPATLVQPVGSPLSLECTVEGTSNPNLYWYRQAAGRGLQLLFYSVGIGQISSEVPQNLSASRPQDRQFILSSKKLLLSDSGFYLCAWGAGGTSNQPQHFGDGTRLSIL.

The chain has TRBV5-6 and TRBJ2-1; TRBD2 aligns across 10 bases. The CDR3 extends over 17 amino acids. V trimming: 0 bases; J trimming: 0 bases; junction bases outside the gene matches: 3. Germline CDR1 and CDR2: SGHDT and YYEEEE. The CDR3 DNA reads TGTGCCAGCAGCTTGGGACTAGCGGGCCACTCCTACAATGAGCAGTTCTTC. It specifies CASSLGLAGHSYNEQFF.

The V call is TRBV4-2, the J call TRBJ1-4; TRBD1 matches at 9 bases. Trimming took 4 bases from V and 6 from J; bases not matched to a gene: 6. The germline V gene has CDR1 LGHNA and CDR2 YNFKEQ. The CDR3 runs to 15 residues. CDR3 in DNA: TGTGCCAGCAGCCCTACGACAGGGGGGGATGAAAAACTGTTTTTT. Amino acid sequence: CASSPTTGGDEKLFF.

The chain combines TRBV11-2 with TRBJ1-5, with D possibly TRBD1 on 5 matching bases. The CDR3 consists of 14 residues. Trimming left V 3 bases short and J 6 bases short, with 12 bases between. Germline CDR1 reads SGHAT; CDR2 reads FQNNGV. The CDR3 DNA follows: TGTGCCAGCAGCTTCGACCGTGGGGGTCAGCCCCAGCATTTT. Amino acids: CASSFDRGGQPQHF.

This chain uses TRBV5-4 with TRBJ2-6, with D unclear. CDR1 and CDR2 from the germline V gene are SGHNT and YYREEE (reference sequence). Trimming removed 6 bases at V and 1 base at J, with 5 bases between. This CDR3 has 13 amino acids. The CDR3 sequence: CASMPSGANVLTF. The CDR3 DNA sequence: TGTGCCAGCATGCCGTCTGGGGCCAACGTCCTGACTTTC.

The chain has TRBV7-2 and TRBJ2-3; D ambiguous. The V gene's germline CDR1 is SGHTA and CDR2 FQGNSA. The CDR3 is 13 residues long. V dropped 4 bases and J dropped 2 bases, with 7 bases sitting between them. The CDR3 bases are TGTGCCAGCAGCTCCGACAACACAGATACGCAGTATTTT. Protein sequence: CASSSDNTDTQYF. The full variable domain, completed using reference TRBV7-2 and TRBJ2-3, is GAGVSQSPSNKVTEKGKDVELRCDPISGHTALYWYRQSLGQGLEFLIYFQGNSAPDKSGLPSDRFSAERTGGSVSTLTIQRTQQEDSAVYLCASSSDNTDTQYFGPGTRLTVL.

The chain joins TRBV28 to TRBJ1-5; no definite D call. The CDR3 runs to 14 residues. Trimming removed 10 bases from V and 8 bases from J, with 21 bases in between. CDR1 and CDR2 from the germline V gene are MDHEN and SYDVKM. The DNA of the CDR3 is TGTGCCACCTGGCCTTCTTTGGCCGGGGAGCCCCAGCATTTT. It encodes CATWPSLAGEPQHF.

The chain's CDR3 is CASSPWTGGTEAFF. The CDR3 DNA sequence: TGCGCCAGCAGCCCGTGGACAGGGGGGACTGAAGCTTTCTTT. This chain connects TRBV5-1 to TRBJ1-1; 10 bases align to TRBD1. CDR1 is SGHRS, CDR2 YFSETQ, per germline. J lost 5 bases, V lost 4 bases, and 5 bases had no gene match. The CDR3 is made up of 14 amino acids.

This clone was picked up one time. The chain links TRBV15 to TRBJ1-3; 7 bases match TRBD1. With 3 bases clipped from V and 0 bases from J, the junction kept 2 bases outside the gene matches. There are 15 residues in the CDR3. Germline CDR1 and CDR2: LNHNV and YYDKDF (reference sequence). The CDR3 nucleotides are TGTGCCACCAGCAGGGGACAGAGCTCTGGAAACACCATATATTTT. Amino acids: CATSRGQSSGNTIYF.

This clone is categorized as medium-sized. This chain links TRBV6-1 with TRBJ2-2; D possibly corresponds to TRBD1 (5 bases). This CDR3 has 13 residues. Trimming shortened V by 9 bases and J by 7 bases, and 15 bases separated the two germline ends. The germline gives CDR1 MNHNS, CDR2 SASEGT. CDR3 bases: TGTGCCAGTTCTCCCCAGGGATTCGGGGAGCTGTTTTTT. It encodes CASSPQGFGELFF.

The table lists this clone with a count of one. This chain uses TRBV5-1 with TRBJ1-1, with D uncertain. V lost 1 base and J lost 0, with 7 bases in between. The CDR3 is 14 residues long. Germline CDR1 SGHRS, CDR2 YFSETQ. CDR3 residues: CASSLSQLNTEAFF. The CDR3, as DNA: TGCGCCAGCAGCTTGTCTCAGCTGAACACTGAAGCTTTCTTT. The whole variable domain, remainder taken from reference TRBV5-1 and TRBJ1-1, is KAGVTQTPRYLIKTRGQQVTLSCSPISGHRSVSWYQQTPGQGLQFLFEYFSETQRNKGNFPGRFSGRQFSNSRSEMNVSTLELGDSALYLCASSLSQLNTEAFFGQGTRLTVV.